The rows below give T cell receptor beta chains drawn from one sample of a study of beta chain features in type 1 diabetes. This table comes from immunoSEQ multiplex PCR, and its TCRdb copy is limited to in-frame clones, with some not included. There are fewer than 350,000 clones in the sample; roughly 8% occur only once, and about 0.93% lies in the top ten. Sample: central memory CD4+ T cells from blood. These receptors were obtained from a woman aged 18-30 years in good health. Each CDR3 is given without its conserved first and last residue. The order of the fields is V gene, clone size, CDR3 protein. Size tells how often a clone was seen (once, few, many) or the class of an expanded clone, and some rows leave it out.

TRBV18 | many | ASSPISQDHEQF
TRBV6-5 | few | ASTPDLNQPQH
TRBV9 | NA | ASSVAQGLDTQY
TRBV7-2 | few | ASSLESSGIDYNEQF
TRBV12-2 | few | ASRLARGTGNEQF
TRBV7-2 | NA | ASSSWDQGYEQY
TRBV7-9 | few | ASSFGDRAVGGYT
TRBV16 | few | ASSPPGGFRGELF
TRBV12-2 | NA | ASREVGETQY
TRBV7-9 | few | ASSIDLNTEAF
TRBV4-3 | NA | ASSQDPTGWRSTQY
TRBV20-1 | NA | SARGRETQY
TRBV4-2 | NA | ASSQPPTRPGADYGYT
TRBV7-9 | many | ASSLGQGQGPQH
TRBV5-1 | few | ASSPRTGQGVREQF
TRBV9 | few | ASSVGPTSKETQY
TRBV15 | few | ATTVQGGRSATNEKLF
TRBV6-1 | NA | ASSETGSQPQH
TRBV7-9 | few | ASSRPTGAQTQY
TRBV5-4 | many | ASSLAGSGANVLT
TRBV2 | NA | ASSENRGTETQY
TRBV5-4 | NA | ASSARGDAGELF
TRBV5-1 | NA | ASSTSGTSEETQY
TRBV6-6 | NA | ASSALDLGDYGYT